This is a list of T cell receptor beta chains from one sample in a study of T cell responses to AZD1222 COVID-19 vaccine. The protocol was immunoSEQ multiplex PCR, while the TCRdb copy is restricted to in-frame clones and leaves out a portion. This sample yields 150,000 to 200,000 clones, of which around 87% are seen a single time; less than 3% belongs to the top ten. This sample comprised peripheral blood, obtained on day 0 of MenACWY control vaccination. These receptors originate from an adult in good health. Each CDR3 is given with its conserved first and last residue. Each record gives: V gene, CDR3 length, CDR3 protein.

>TRBV9|15
CASSLGAGLDYEQYF
>TRBV5-4|19
CASSLGAGQGSVGGTEAFF
>TRBV2|17
CASSEVHLAVRTDTQYF
>TRBV20-1|14
CSASVGGSTDTQYF
>TRBV9|15
CASSASGGGQETQYF
>TRBV19|14
CASSSGTGVYEQYF
>TRBV14|17
CASSQDVLGTGNYGYTF
>TRBV7-3|16
CASSLLGGASGNTIYF
>TRBV3-1/TRBV3-2|16
CASSHLTPPSTDTQYF
>TRBV7-2|13
CASSSTFSHEQYF
>TRBV29-1|14
CSVPGLAIGETQYF
>TRBV29-1|15
CSGSSGRRDPAEQFF
>TRBV9|14
CASSQEDRVGEQFF
>TRBV6-2/TRBV6-3|12
CASSHRVDEQYF
>TRBV7-9|13
CASSLGATGEQYF
>TRBV19|16
CASSIWDRVFYNEQFF